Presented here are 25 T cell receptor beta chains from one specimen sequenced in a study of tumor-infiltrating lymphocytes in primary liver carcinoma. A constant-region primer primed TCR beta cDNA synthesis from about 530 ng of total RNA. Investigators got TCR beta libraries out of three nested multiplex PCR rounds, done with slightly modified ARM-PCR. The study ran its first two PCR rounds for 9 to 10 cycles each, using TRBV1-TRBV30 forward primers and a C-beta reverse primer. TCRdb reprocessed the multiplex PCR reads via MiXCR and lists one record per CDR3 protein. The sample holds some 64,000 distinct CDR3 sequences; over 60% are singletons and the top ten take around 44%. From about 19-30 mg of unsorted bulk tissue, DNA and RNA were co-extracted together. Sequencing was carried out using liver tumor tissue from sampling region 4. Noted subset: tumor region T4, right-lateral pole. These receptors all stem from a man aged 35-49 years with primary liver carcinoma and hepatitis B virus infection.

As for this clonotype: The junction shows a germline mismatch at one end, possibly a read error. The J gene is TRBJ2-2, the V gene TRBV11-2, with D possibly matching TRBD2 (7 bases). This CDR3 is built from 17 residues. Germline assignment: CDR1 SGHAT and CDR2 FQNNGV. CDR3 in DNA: TGTGCCAACTGCTTAGCATTAGGGGGGGCGAACACCGGGGAGCTGCTCTTT. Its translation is CANCLALGGANTGELLF.

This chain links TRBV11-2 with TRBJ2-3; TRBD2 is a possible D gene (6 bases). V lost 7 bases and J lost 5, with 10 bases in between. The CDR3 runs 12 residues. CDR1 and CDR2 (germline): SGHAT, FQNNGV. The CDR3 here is CASTTGVDTQYF. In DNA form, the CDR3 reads TGTGCCAGCACCACGGGGGTAGATACGCAGTATTTT.

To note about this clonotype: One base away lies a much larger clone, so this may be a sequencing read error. The CDR3 region is CASSQETRALTGASVLTF. The CDR3 region has the DNA TGTGCCAGCAGCCAAGAAACCCGTGCCTTAACTGGGGCCAGCGTCCTGACTTTC. V usage is TRBV4-2 and J usage is TRBJ2-6; D possibly corresponds to TRBD1 (5 bases). Per the germline V gene, CDR1 is LGHNA and CDR2 is YNFKEQ. The CDR3 is 18 amino acids.

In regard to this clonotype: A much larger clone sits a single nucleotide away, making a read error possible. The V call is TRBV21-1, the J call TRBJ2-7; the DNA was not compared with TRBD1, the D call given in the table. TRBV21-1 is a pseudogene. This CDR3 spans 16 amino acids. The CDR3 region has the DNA TGTGCCAGCAGCATGGACACCATGGGGGATCCCTACGAGCAGTACTTC. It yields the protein CASSMDTMGDPYEQYF.

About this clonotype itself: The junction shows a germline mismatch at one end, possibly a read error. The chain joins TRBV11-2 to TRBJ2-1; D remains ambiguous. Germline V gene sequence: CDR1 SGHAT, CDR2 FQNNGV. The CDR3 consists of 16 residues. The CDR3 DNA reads TGTGACAGCAGCTTAGATCCAGAGAGTTCCAACAATGAGCAGTTCTTC. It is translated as CDSSLDPESSNNEQFF.

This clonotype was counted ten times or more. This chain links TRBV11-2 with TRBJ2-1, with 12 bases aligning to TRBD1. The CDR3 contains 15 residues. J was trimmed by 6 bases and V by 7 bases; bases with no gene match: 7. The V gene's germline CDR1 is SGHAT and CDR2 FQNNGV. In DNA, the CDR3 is TGTGCCAGCACGGGGGGGACAGGGGGCGTCAATGAGCAGTTCTTC. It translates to CASTGGTGGVNEQFF. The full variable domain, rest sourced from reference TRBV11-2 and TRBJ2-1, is EAGVAQSPRYKIIEKRQSVAFWCNPISGHATLYWYQQILGQGPKLLIQFQNNGVVDDSQLPKDRFSAERLKGVDSTLKIQPAKLEDSAVYLCASTGGTGGVNEQFFGPGTRLTVL.

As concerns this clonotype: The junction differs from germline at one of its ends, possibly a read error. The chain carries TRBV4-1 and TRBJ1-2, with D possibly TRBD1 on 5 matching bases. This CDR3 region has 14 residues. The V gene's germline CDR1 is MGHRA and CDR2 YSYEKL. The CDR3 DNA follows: TGCACCAGCAGCCAATCTCAGGGATTCTATGGCTACACCTTC. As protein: CTSSQSQGFYGYTF.

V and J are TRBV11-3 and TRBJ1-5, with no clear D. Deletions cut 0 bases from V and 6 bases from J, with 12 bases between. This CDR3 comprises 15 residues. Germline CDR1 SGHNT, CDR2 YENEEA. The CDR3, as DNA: TGTGCCAGCAGCTTAGATCTGGGCGTGGTTCAGCCCCAGCATTTT. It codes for CASSLDLGVVQPQHF.

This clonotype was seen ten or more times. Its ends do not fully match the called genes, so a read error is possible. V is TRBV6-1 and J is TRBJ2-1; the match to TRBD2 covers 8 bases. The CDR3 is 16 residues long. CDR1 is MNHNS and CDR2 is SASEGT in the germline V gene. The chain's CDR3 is CASSAIGTSFAGEEFF. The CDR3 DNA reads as TGTGCCAGCAGTGCCATAGGGACTAGTTTTGCGGGTGAGGAGTTCTTC.

The CDR3 loop reads CASGPEGNEQFF. CDR3 coding DNA: TGCGCCAGCGGTCCCGAAGGCAATGAGCAGTTCTTC. This rearrangement joins TRBV5-1 to TRBJ2-1, with D hard to call. The V gene lost 7 bases and the J gene lost 6 bases, with 11 bases spanning the gap. The CDR3 covers 12 residues. Germline V CDR1 and CDR2: SGHRS, YFSETQ.

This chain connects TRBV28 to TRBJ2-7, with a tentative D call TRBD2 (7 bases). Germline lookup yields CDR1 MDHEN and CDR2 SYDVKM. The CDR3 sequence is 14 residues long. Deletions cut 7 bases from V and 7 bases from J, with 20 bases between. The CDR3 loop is CASIRTGGSCEQYF. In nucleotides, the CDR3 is TGTGCCAGCATCCGGACGGGGGGCTCCTGTGAGCAGTACTTC.

CDR3 nucleotides: TGTGCCAGCAGCCAAGAGTCCCGTGAAAACATTCAGTACTTC. Protein: CASSQESRENIQYF. This chain joins TRBV14 and TRBJ2-4; no reliable D call. Trimming stripped 0 bases from V and 5 bases from J, with 8 bases between. CDR1 is SGHDN and CDR2 is FVKESK in the germline V gene. The CDR3 covers 14 residues.

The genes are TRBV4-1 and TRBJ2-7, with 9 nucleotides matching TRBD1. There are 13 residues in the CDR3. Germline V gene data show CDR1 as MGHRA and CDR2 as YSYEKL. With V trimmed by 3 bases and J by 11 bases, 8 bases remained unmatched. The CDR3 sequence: CASSQTRDRAKYF. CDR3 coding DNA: TGCGCCAGCAGCCAGACCCGGGACAGGGCAAAGTACTTC.

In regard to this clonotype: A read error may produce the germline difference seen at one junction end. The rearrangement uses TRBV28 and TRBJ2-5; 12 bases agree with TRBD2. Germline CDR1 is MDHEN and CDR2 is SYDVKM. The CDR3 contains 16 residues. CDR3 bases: TGTGCCAGCAGTGACGCGGGACTAGCGGGCAGTGAGACCCGGTACTTC. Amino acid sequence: CASSDAGLAGSETRYF.

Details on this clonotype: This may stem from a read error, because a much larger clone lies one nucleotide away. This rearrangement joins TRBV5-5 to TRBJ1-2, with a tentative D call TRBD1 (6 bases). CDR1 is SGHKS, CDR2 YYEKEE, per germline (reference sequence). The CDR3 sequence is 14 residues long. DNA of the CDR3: TGTGCCAGCAGCGCTGGGACACTTAACTATGGCAACACCTTC. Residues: CASSAGTLNYGNTF.

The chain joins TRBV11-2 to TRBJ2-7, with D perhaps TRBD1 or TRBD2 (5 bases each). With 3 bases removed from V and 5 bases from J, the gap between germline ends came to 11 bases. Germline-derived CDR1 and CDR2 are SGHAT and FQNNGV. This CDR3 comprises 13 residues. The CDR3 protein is CASSFRGANEQYF. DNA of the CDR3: TGTGCCAGCAGCTTCAGAGGGGCTAACGAGCAGTACTTC.

CDR3 nucleotides: TGTGCCAGCAGCTTTGGTCAGCAAGAGACCCAGTACTTC. Translation gives CASSFGQQETQYF. The chain employs TRBV5-6 and TRBJ2-5; the D is unclear. V gave up 2 bases and J gave up 2 bases, with 7 bases separating them. Germline V lookup: CDR1 SGHDT, CDR2 YYEEEE. CDR3 length equals 13 residues.

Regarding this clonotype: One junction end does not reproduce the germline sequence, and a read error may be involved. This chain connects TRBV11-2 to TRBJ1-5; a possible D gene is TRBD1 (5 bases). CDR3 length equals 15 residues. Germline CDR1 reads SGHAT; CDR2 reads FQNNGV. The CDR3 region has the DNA TGTGCCAGCAGCTTAGAGATGAGGGGCAATCAGCTCCAGCATTTT. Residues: CASSLEMRGNQLQHF.

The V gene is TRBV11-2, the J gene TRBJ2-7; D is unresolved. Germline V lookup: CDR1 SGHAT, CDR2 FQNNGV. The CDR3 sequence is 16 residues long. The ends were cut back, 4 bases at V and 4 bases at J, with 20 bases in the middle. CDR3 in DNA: TGTGCCAGCAGCTCAGCGTTTGGGTTAGTCGGGTACGAGCAGTACTTC. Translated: CASSSAFGLVGYEQYF.

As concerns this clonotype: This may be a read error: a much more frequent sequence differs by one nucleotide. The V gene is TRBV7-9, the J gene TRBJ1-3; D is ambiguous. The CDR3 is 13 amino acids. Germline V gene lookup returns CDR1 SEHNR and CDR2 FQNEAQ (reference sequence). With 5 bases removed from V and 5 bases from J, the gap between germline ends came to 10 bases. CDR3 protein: CASSTYNRNTIYF. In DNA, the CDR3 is TGTGCCAGCAGCACCTATAATCGAAACACCATATATTTT.

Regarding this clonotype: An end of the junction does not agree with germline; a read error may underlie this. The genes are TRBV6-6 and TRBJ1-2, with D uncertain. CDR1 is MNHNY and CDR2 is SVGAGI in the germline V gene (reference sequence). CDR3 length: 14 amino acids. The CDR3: CASHDTGEGYVYTF. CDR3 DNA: TGTGCCAGCCATGATACCGGGGAGGGCTATGTCTACACCTTC.

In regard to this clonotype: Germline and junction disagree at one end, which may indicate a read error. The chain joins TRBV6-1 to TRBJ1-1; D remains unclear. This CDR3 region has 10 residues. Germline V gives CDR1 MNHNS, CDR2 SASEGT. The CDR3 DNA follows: TGTGCCAGTAGTGACCATGAAGCTTTCTTT. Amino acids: CASSDHEAFF.

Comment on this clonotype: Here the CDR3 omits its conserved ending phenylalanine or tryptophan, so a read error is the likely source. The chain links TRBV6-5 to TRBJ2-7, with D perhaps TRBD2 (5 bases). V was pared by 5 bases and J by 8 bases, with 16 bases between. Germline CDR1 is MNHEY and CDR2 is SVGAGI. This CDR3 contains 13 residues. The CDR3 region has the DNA TGTGCCAGCAGTGTTTCACAGAGGGCAAAGCAGTACCTC. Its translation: CASSVSQRAKQYL.

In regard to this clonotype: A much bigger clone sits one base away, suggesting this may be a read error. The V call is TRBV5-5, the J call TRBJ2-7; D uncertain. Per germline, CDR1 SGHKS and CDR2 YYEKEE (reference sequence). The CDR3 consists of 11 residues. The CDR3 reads CASGLVYEQYF. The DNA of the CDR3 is TGTGCCAGCGGCTTGGTCTACGAGCAGTACTTC.

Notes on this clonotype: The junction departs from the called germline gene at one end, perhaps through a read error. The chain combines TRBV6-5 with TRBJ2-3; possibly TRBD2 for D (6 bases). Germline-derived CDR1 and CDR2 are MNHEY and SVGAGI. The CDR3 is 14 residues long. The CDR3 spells CASRWDFNTDTRYF. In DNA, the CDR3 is TGTGCCAGCAGATGGGACTTTAACACAGATACGCGGTATTTT.